What follows are 19 T cell receptor beta chains derived from one specimen sequenced in a study of tumor and adjacent non-tumor tissue in lung cancer. A modified ARM-PCR protocol with three rounds of nested PCR amplified TCRbeta. TCRdb used MiXCR to reprocess the multiplex PCR reads, holding one entry per CDR3 protein. The data contain about 200,000 distinct CDR3 sequences, about 71% of them singletons. No cell sorting was done before RNA was extracted from the tissue. What was sequenced was lung tumor tissue. These receptors were obtained from a man in his sixties with non-small cell lung cancer.

About this clonotype itself: A much larger clone lies a single base off, so this may be a read error. The gene calls are TRBV12-3 or TRBV12-4 and TRBJ2-4; either TRBD1 or TRBD2 may fit D (6 bases each). Trimming stripped 6 bases from V and 7 bases from J, with 19 bases between. CDR3 length: 15 residues. The CDR3 DNA follows: TGTGCCAGCAGGTCGACTAACGGGGGCCTTAACATTCAGTACTTC. This sequence encodes CASRSTNGGLNIQYF.

To note about this clonotype: The junction shows a germline mismatch at one end, possibly a read error. The chain recombines TRBV4-3 with TRBJ1-1; perhaps TRBD1 as D (5 bases). The CDR3 is made up of 17 amino acids. Per germline, CDR1 LGHNA and CDR2 YSLEER. The CDR3 region is CASSQDVPGSWGIEAFF. In DNA, the CDR3 is TGCGCCAGCAGTCAAGACGTTCCGGGCAGTTGGGGCATCGAAGCTTTCTTT.

This clonotype was recorded a few times. The chain couples TRBV12-3 or TRBV12-4 to TRBJ2-2; D might be TRBD2 (6 bases). The V end lost 3 bases, the J end lost 5 bases, and 13 bases lay between the germline ends. The length of the CDR3 is 15 residues. DNA for the CDR3: TGTGCCAGCAGTTTGATGGGGGGAAATACCGGGGAGCTGTTTTTT. Translating it yields CASSLMGGNTGELFF.

In its sample, this clonotype was seen a few times. A single base separates this from a much larger clone, so it may be a read error. The gene calls are TRBV4-1 and TRBJ1-2, with TRBD1 matching 7 bases. The CDR3 sequence is 19 residues long. Per the germline V gene, CDR1 is MGHRA and CDR2 is YSYEKL. The CDR3, as DNA: TGCGCCAACAGCCAAAAGACAGAGGGGGCCGCCAGGGGAGGACATGGCTACACCTTC. Protein: CANSQKTEGAARGGHGYTF.

Notes on this clonotype: A much larger clone lies one base from this, so it may be a read error. The chain employs TRBV11-3 and TRBJ2-5, with 8 positions matching TRBD2. The CDR3 has 14 residues. Germline V gives CDR1 SGHNT, CDR2 YENEEA. This chain's CDR3 is CAGSLVSGAETQYF. The CDR3 coding sequence is TGTGCCGGCAGCTTAGTTAGCGGGGCAGAGACCCAGTACTTC.

The CDR3, as DNA: TGTGCCAGCAGTGCTAGCGGGACCGCGGAGGCCCAGTACTTC. This translates into CASSASGTAEAQYF. The chain uses TRBV6-5 and TRBJ2-5; 9 bases fit TRBD2. From germline, CDR1 is MNHEY and CDR2 SVGAGI. This CDR3 is 14 amino acids long. The V gene end was trimmed by 5 bases and the J gene end by 9 bases; junction bases not matched to a gene: 10.

Note on this clonotype: An end of the junction does not agree with germline; a read error may underlie this. The gene calls are TRBV29-1 and TRBJ1-1; the D is unclear. The CDR3 runs 12 residues. Germline V CDR1 and CDR2: SQVTM, ANQGSEA. The CDR3 protein is CSVEDGSAEAVF. CDR3 coding DNA: TGCAGCGTTGAAGATGGGTCCGCTGAAGCTGTCTTT.

In the case of this clonotype: A much larger clone lies a single base off, so this may be a read error. V and J are TRBV20-1 and TRBJ1-5, with D perhaps TRBD1 (5 bases). There are 16 residues in the CDR3. Germline lookup yields CDR1 DFQATT and CDR2 SNEGSKA (reference sequence). V was cut by 2 bases and J by 5 bases, with 19 bases left in between. The CDR3 DNA reads TGCAGTGCTAGAAATTCGGCAGGGTGGGGGTATCAGCCCCAGCATTTT. This codes for CSARNSAGWGYQPQHF.

To note about this clonotype: At one end, the junction sequence differs from germline, possibly due to a read error. Here the CDR3 reads CSASNLAVEIQYF. CDR3 coding DNA: TGCAGTGCTAGTAATCTAGCAGTGGAGATCCAGTACTTC. The chain links TRBV20-1 to TRBJ2-5; a possible D gene is TRBD2 (5 bases). The germline V gene encodes CDR1 DFQATT and CDR2 SNEGSKA (reference sequence). The CDR3 runs to 13 residues.

Details on this clonotype: The junction departs from germline at one end; a sequencing error may be responsible. The chain joins TRBV5-8 to TRBJ2-7; possibly TRBD1 for D (5 bases). CDR1 is SGHTS, CDR2 YDEGEE, per germline. The length of the CDR3 is 15 residues. Here the CDR3 DNA reads TGTGCCAGCATCTCACAACCGGACAACTCCCACGAGCAGTACTTC. Protein product: CASISQPDNSHEQYF.

In its sample, this clonotype was seen many times. The CDR3 protein is CSVELAGANVLTF. For the CDR3, the DNA is TGCAGCGTAGAGTTGGCTGGGGCCAACGTCCTGACTTTC. The rearrangement joins TRBV29-1 to TRBJ2-6; D call uncertain. Trimming took 6 bases from V and 2 from J, leaving 8 bases between them. The CDR3 spans 13 residues. Germline loops: CDR1 SQVTM, CDR2 ANQGSEA.

Note on this clonotype: The junction does not match germline at one end; this may be a read error. This chain links TRBV11-3 with TRBJ2-1, with D possibly called TRBD1 or TRBD2 (5 bases each). Germline V gives CDR1 SGHNT, CDR2 YENEEA. The CDR3 is made up of 16 amino acids. The CDR3: CASSLGGSSSHNEQFF. Here the CDR3 DNA reads TGTGCCAGCAGCTTAGGGGGGTCGAGCTCCCACAATGAGCAGTTCTTC.

On this clonotype itself: The CDR3 does not close with the conserved phenylalanine or tryptophan, likely indicating a read error. The rearrangement joins TRBV20-1 to TRBJ1-1; D unresolved. The CDR3 is 11 amino acids. CDR1 and CDR2 (germline): DFQATT, SNEGSKA (reference sequence). The V end lost 7 bases, the J end lost 5 bases, and 11 bases lay between the germline ends. CDR3 nucleotides: TGCAGTGTTATAGAGACAACTGAAGCTTTCCTT. Translating gives CSVIETTEAFL.

Comments on this clonotype: Just one base apart from a much larger clone, this may be a read error. The chain recombines TRBV12-3 or TRBV12-4 with TRBJ2-3; no firm D call. The CDR3 has 11 residues. CDR3 DNA sequence: TGTGCCAGCGGTTTAACCGGTGCGCAGTATTTT. It yields the protein CASGLTGAQYF.

Comment on this clonotype: A single base separates this from a much larger clone, so it may be a read error. The genes are TRBV4-2 and TRBJ2-5; a possible D gene is TRBD1 (6 bases). Germline V gene data show CDR1 as LGHNA and CDR2 as YNFKEQ. This CDR3 region has 16 residues. The V end lost 0 bases, the J end lost 3 bases, and 14 bases lay between the germline ends. Here the CDR3 DNA reads TGTGCCAGCAGCCAAGATGGACAGTGTCCCAAAGAGACCCAGTACTTC. It yields the protein CASSQDGQCPKETQYF.

On this clonotype itself: The junction and the germline gene differ at one end; a read error may be behind it. The chain couples TRBV29-1 to TRBJ2-1; D assignment may be TRBD1 or TRBD2 (6 bases each). The CDR3 is 15 residues long. Germline CDR1 reads SQVTM; CDR2 reads ANQGSEA. The chain's CDR3 is CGVGGGEGMLTVPFF. The CDR3 DNA is TGCGGCGTTGGAGGGGGTGAAGGGATGCTGACAGTTCCATTCTTC.

Note on this clonotype: A single base separates this from a much larger clone, so it may be a read error. The gene calls are TRBV6-2 or TRBV6-3 and TRBJ2-1, with D tentatively TRBD2 (5 bases). V was shortened by 2 bases and J by 5 bases, with 19 bases between the two germline ends. The CDR3 is 17 residues long. Per germline, CDR1 MNHEY and CDR2 SVGEGT. Written as DNA, the CDR3 is TGTGCCAGCAGTTACGATAGTATCGGGAATAAAAACAATGAGCAGTTCTTC. It encodes CASSYDSIGNKNNEQFF.

Notes on this clonotype: The CDR3 does not close with the conserved phenylalanine or tryptophan, likely indicating a read error. The V gene is TRBV25-1, the J gene TRBJ1-2; possible D gene TRBD1, 5 bases. V was trimmed by 6 bases and J by 5 bases, leaving 13 bases between them. The germline gives CDR1 MGHDK, CDR2 SYGVNS. The CDR3 covers 13 residues. The CDR3 nucleotides read TGTGCCAGCAGCGAGAGGGGTCGGTATGGCTACACCTTA. Encoded protein: CASSERGRYGYTL.

Of note for this clonotype: Possible read error: a much larger clone is one base away. This chain joins TRBV11-2 and TRBJ2-5, with TRBD1 matching 7 bases. This CDR3 comprises 15 residues. In germline, CDR1 is SGHAT, CDR2 FQNNGV. The CDR3 reads CVSSLVGTVAETQYF. CDR3 bases: TGTGTCAGCAGCTTAGTCGGGACAGTAGCGGAGACCCAGTACTTC.